The 21 T cell receptor beta chains below were found in one sample sequenced in a study of human T cells and chemical hapten exposure. MiXCR was run by TCRdb on the RACE reads, yielding one entry per CDR3 protein. The table lists roughly 130,000 distinct CDR3 sequences, approximately 9.5% of them singletons. Regarding time point: healthy volunteer bleed at 2 weeks. Researchers extracted total RNA from unfractionated whole blood. Sample: whole blood. All receptors derive from a male donor in good health. Some clones in this sample may be carry-over from other donors' samples.

The sample holds a few counts of this clonotype. The rearrangement links TRBV29-1 to TRBJ1-3; the D is unclear. V was clipped by 3 bases and J by 0 bases, with 12 bases between them. The CDR3 spans 15 residues. Germline assignment: CDR1 SQVTM and CDR2 ANQGSEA. The DNA of the CDR3 is TGCAGCGTTGAGGTCCGGGAGGTCTCTGGAAACACCATATATTTT. Its protein product is CSVEVREVSGNTIYF. The entire variable domain, with the rest obtained from reference TRBV29-1 and TRBJ1-3, is as follows: SAVISQKPSRDICQRGTSLTIQCQVDSQVTMMFWYRQQPGQSLTLIATANQGSEATYESGFVIDKFPISRPNLTFSTLTVSNMSPEDSSIYLCSVEVREVSGNTIYFGEGSWLTVV.

This clonotype was seen only a few times. The chain joins TRBV19 to TRBJ1-2; D not resolved. Trimming cost V 0 bases and J 2 bases, with 10 bases left between them. This CDR3 spans 15 amino acids. Germline V gene lookup returns CDR1 LNHDA and CDR2 SQIVND (reference sequence). This CDR3 reads CASSIDPGLNYGYTF. The CDR3 nucleotides read TGTGCCAGTAGTATAGATCCCGGACTCAACTATGGCTACACCTTC.

This clonotype came up a few times. The DNA of the CDR3 is TGTGCCACCACGACAGGGGGCAGCTACGAGCAGTACTTC. It specifies CATTTGGSYEQYF. The rearrangement links TRBV15 to TRBJ2-7; 10 bases fit TRBD1. The CDR3 has 13 residues. Germline CDR1 reads LNHNV; CDR2 reads YYDKDF (reference sequence). V gave up 7 bases and J gave up 3 bases; unmatched junction bases: 3.

This clonotype was counted a few times. The chain carries TRBV6-6 and TRBJ2-1; D gene ambiguous. The CDR3 contains 16 residues. CDR1 and CDR2 from the germline V gene are MNHNY and SVGAGI (reference sequence). V dropped 4 bases and J dropped 0 bases, with 13 bases sitting between them. DNA for the CDR3: TGTGCCAGCAGTTCCCTTGCGGAAAGCTCCTACAATGAGCAGTTCTTC. It specifies CASSSLAESSYNEQFF.

V and J are TRBV7-2 and TRBJ1-6; 8 positions match TRBD1. The germline gives CDR1 SGHTA, CDR2 FQGNSA. The V segment lost 5 bases and the J segment 7 bases; nucleotides outside the gene matches: 4. There are 14 residues in the CDR3. The CDR3 loop is CASSGRDRNSPLHF. The CDR3, as DNA: TGTGCCAGCAGCGGCCGGGACAGGAATTCACCCCTCCACTTT.

V and J are TRBV29-1 and TRBJ1-1, with D uncertain. V was clipped by 6 bases and J by 4 bases, with 9 bases between them. Germline loops: CDR1 SQVTM, CDR2 ANQGSEA. The CDR3 loop spans 11 amino acids. The CDR3 nucleotides are TGCAGCGTCGCCGCCAGCACTGAAGCTTTCTTT. Protein product: CSVAASTEAFF.

The sample holds a few counts of this clonotype. This chain links TRBV4-1 with TRBJ2-6, with D unresolved. V lost 3 bases and J lost 4, with 10 bases in between. The germline gives CDR1 MGHRA, CDR2 YSYEKL. The CDR3 totals 15 residues. The CDR3 sequence: CASSQSSEGANVLTF. CDR3 coding DNA: TGCGCCAGCAGCCAGTCCTCAGAAGGGGCCAACGTCCTGACTTTC.

The rearrangement uses TRBV9 and TRBJ1-1; possible D gene TRBD1, 6 bases. CDR3 length: 15 amino acids. Trimming left V 0 bases short and J 4 bases short, with 13 bases between. Germline V CDR1 and CDR2: SGDLS, YYNGEE. The CDR3 DNA reads TGTGCCAGCAGCGTAGGCGGGGGCTTTGGCACTGAAGCTTTCTTT. It specifies CASSVGGGFGTEAFF. Drawing the rest from reference TRBV9 and TRBJ1-1, the complete variable domain is DSGVTQTPKHLITATGQRVTLRCSPRSGDLSVYWYQQSLDQGLQFLIQYYNGEERAKGNILERFSAQQFPDLHSELNLSSLELGDSALYFCASSVGGGFGTEAFFGQGTRLTVV.

This clonotype was picked up many times. The chain employs TRBV5-1 and TRBJ2-7, with D perhaps matching TRBD1 (6 bases). Trimming cost V 0 bases and J 5 bases, with 12 bases left between them. Germline V gene lookup returns CDR1 SGHRS and CDR2 YFSETQ. The CDR3 runs to 14 residues. CDR3 nucleotide sequence: TGCGCCAGCAGCTTGGACTGGGGGCAAGACGAGCAGTACTTC. This gives the protein CASSLDWGQDEQYF.

The sample holds many counts of this clonotype. J is TRBJ1-5 and V is TRBV5-1, with 8 bases fitting TRBD1. The junction had 1 base not matched to a gene; V was cut back by 4 bases and J by 4 bases. Germline V gives CDR1 SGHRS, CDR2 YFSETQ. This CDR3 region has 13 residues. The DNA of the CDR3 is TGCGCCAGCAGCCGGACAGGGAATCAGCCCCAGCATTTT. Amino acids: CASSRTGNQPQHF.

In its sample, this clonotype was seen many times. The chain combines TRBV20-1 with TRBJ1-1, with TRBD1 identical over 7 bases. The CDR3 is 12 amino acids. Trimming took 7 bases from V and 4 from J; bases not matched to a gene: 6. CDR1 is DFQATT and CDR2 is SNEGSKA in the germline V gene (reference sequence). The CDR3 DNA reads as TGCAGTGTAGGCAGGGGGTCCACTGAAGCTTTCTTT. As protein: CSVGRGSTEAFF.

This clonotype was observed many times. The chain couples TRBV6-5 to TRBJ1-1; D unclear. The CDR3 covers 12 residues. Deletions cut 1 base from V and 8 bases from J, with 8 bases between. Germline loops: CDR1 MNHEY, CDR2 SVGAGI. DNA for the CDR3: TGTGCCAGCAGTTACTTCGGCAAGGAAGCTTTCTTT. Protein: CASSYFGKEAFF.

This clonotype was found many times. V is TRBV29-1 and J is TRBJ1-1, with TRBD1 as a possible D gene (6 bases). CDR3 length: 15 amino acids. V was cut by 0 bases and J by 6 bases, with 17 bases left in between. Germline CDR1 reads SQVTM; CDR2 reads ANQGSEA. Here the CDR3 reads CSVEDNGGAGAEAFF. The CDR3 DNA reads as TGCAGCGTTGAAGATAATGGGGGCGCTGGGGCTGAAGCTTTCTTT.

This chain joins TRBV20-1 and TRBJ2-7; D may match TRBD1 or TRBD2 (5 bases each). This CDR3 region has 13 residues. The germline V and J ends were trimmed by 0 bases and 5 bases, with 11 bases remaining between them. Germline CDR1 DFQATT, CDR2 SNEGSKA (reference sequence). The CDR3 coding sequence is TGCAGTGCTAGAGAAGAGGGGAGCCACGAGCAGTACTTC. This encodes CSAREEGSHEQYF.

The CDR3 DNA follows: TGTGCCAGCAGCTTAAGGGGGTTCACCTCTGGAAACACCATATATTTT. This encodes CASSLRGFTSGNTIYF. The rearrangement joins TRBV5-4 to TRBJ1-3, with D maybe TRBD1 (6 bases). CDR1 is SGHNT, CDR2 YYREEE, per germline (reference sequence). The germline V and J ends were trimmed by 2 bases and 0 bases, with 12 bases remaining between them. The CDR3 has 16 residues.

The sample holds many counts of this clonotype. This chain joins TRBV7-9 and TRBJ1-3; D uncertain. The CDR3 loop spans 11 amino acids. Germline V gives CDR1 SEHNR, CDR2 FQNEAQ (reference sequence). V shed 5 bases and J shed 6 bases, with 5 bases lying between them. The CDR3 spells CASSPQNTIYF. CDR3 DNA sequence: TGTGCCAGCAGCCCCCAAAACACCATATATTTT. The full variable domain, rest sourced from reference TRBV7-9 and TRBJ1-3, is DTGVSQNPRHKITKRGQNVTFRCDPISEHNRLYWYRQTLGQGPEFLTYFQNEAQLEKSRLLSDRFSAERPKGSFSTLEIQRTEQGDSAMYLCASSPQNTIYFGEGSWLTVV.

The rearrangement links TRBV11-2 to TRBJ1-4; D is perhaps TRBD1 (5 bases). Germline V gene sequence: CDR1 SGHAT, CDR2 FQNNGV. The CDR3 runs to 15 residues. With 0 bases removed from V and 1 base from J, the gap between germline ends came to 6 bases. Written as DNA, the CDR3 is TGTGCCAGCAGCTTAGAAGACAGAACTAATGAAAAACTGTTTTTT. This gives the protein CASSLEDRTNEKLFF.

The sample holds many counts of this clonotype. The chain is built from TRBV29-1 and TRBJ1-5, with 8 bases lining up with TRBD1. The V gene's germline CDR1 is SQVTM and CDR2 ANQGSEA. V was pared by 4 bases and J by 2 bases, with 7 bases of the junction left unmatched. This CDR3 comprises 15 residues. This chain's CDR3 is CSVGEQGGGNQPQHF. The CDR3 region has the DNA TGCAGCGTTGGGGAACAGGGGGGAGGCAATCAGCCCCAGCATTTT.

This clonotype was counted ten times or more. The CDR3 DNA reads TGCGCCAGCAGCCAAGAGATGAGAAATCAGCCCCAGCATTTT. Translation gives CASSQEMRNQPQHF. The chain joins TRBV4-1 to TRBJ1-5; D remains unclear. Germline CDR1 reads MGHRA; CDR2 reads YSYEKL. V lost 0 bases, J lost 4 bases, and 7 bases lay in between. CDR3 length: 14 residues.

This clonotype was seen a handful of times. This rearrangement joins TRBV28 to TRBJ2-1; 7 bases agree with TRBD2. Losses at the gene ends were 8 bases for V and 2 bases for J; bases not matched to a gene: 6. Germline V lookup: CDR1 MDHEN, CDR2 SYDVKM. The CDR3 totals 14 residues. The CDR3 reads CASLAGSPYNEQFF. CDR3 nucleotide sequence: TGTGCCAGCTTAGCGGGTTCGCCCTACAATGAGCAGTTCTTC.

The genes are TRBV7-8 and TRBJ2-2; possible D gene TRBD2, 5 bases. This CDR3 spans 15 amino acids. The V end was cut by 6 bases, the J end by 3 bases, with 14 bases between. The germline V gene encodes CDR1 SGHVS and CDR2 FQNEAQ. CDR3 sequence: CASSLRDPDTGELFF. The CDR3 DNA is TGTGCCAGCAGTCTCCGGGATCCTGACACCGGGGAGCTGTTTTTT.